The present T cell receptor (beta chain) was sequenced within a study of blood T cell repertoires in COVID-19. Turning to the study itself: The origin of the acute and convalescent COVID-19 samples was the United States, Italy and Spain.

No more than 2 weeks before study entry, exposed participants had met a case of COVID-19. This clone was seen a single time. Method: immunoSEQ multiplex PCR; TCRdb's copy keeps in-frame clones and lacks some. The top ten hold under 8% of the sample, which has 250,000 to 300,000 clones, roughly 81% seen once. The CDR3 spans 12 residues. Trimming removed 5 bases at V and 4 bases at J, with 5 bases between. The germline V gene has CDR1 KGHDR and CDR2 SFDVKD. The chain carries TRBV24-1 and TRBJ1-5; D unclear. This receptor was identified in a woman aged 50 to 60 who had been exposed to COVID-19. What was sequenced was PBMCs or T cells enriched from blood (not recorded which). Here the CDR3 reads CATSADNQPQHF. DNA of the CDR3: TGTGCCACCAGTGCAGATAATCAGCCCCAGCATTTT.